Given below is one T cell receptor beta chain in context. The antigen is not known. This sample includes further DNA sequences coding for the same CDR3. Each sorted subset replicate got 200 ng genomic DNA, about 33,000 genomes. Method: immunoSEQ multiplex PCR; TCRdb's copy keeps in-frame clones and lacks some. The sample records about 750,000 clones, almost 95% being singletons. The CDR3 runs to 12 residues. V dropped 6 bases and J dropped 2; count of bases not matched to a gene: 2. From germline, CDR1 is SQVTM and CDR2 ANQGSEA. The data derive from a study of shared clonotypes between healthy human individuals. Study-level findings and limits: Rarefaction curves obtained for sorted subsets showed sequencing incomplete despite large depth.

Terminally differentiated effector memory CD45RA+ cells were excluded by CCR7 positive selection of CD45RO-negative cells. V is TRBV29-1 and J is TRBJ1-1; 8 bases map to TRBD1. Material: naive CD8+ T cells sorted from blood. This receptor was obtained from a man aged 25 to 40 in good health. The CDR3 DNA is TGCAGCGTAGGGACAGGAAACACTGAAGCTTTCTTT. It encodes CSVGTGNTEAFF.